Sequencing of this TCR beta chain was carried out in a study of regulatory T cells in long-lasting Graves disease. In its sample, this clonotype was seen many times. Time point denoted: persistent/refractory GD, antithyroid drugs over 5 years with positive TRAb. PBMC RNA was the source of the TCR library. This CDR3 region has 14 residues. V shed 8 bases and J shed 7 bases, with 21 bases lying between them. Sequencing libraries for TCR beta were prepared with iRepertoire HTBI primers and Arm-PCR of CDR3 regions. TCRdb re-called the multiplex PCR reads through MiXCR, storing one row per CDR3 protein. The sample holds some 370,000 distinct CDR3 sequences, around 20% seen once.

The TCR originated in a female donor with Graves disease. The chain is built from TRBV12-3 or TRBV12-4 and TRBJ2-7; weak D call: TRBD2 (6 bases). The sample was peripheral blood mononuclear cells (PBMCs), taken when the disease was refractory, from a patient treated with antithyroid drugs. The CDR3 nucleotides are TGTGCCAGCGGCCCCGCGGGGAGGATGGTGGAGCAGTACTTC. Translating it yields CASGPAGRMVEQYF.